These 29 T cell receptor beta chains originate from one sample sequenced in a study of CD8+ T cells in alopecia areata listed by TCRdb under 2018. The time point label, as the study defines it: baseline before oral tofacitinib. Library creation used the immunoSEQ multiplex PCR assay. RNA was extracted from all samples and reverse transcribed into cDNA as template for TCR sequencing. TCRdb stores this immuneACCESS table with in-frame sequences only. Part of the clones is absent; in the studies checked, under half of the shortfall reflects unresolved V genes, and no reason is known for the rest. The sample table holds roughly 250,000 clones, of which approximately 61% were seen once. The top ten constitute under 1.5% of the sample. The input for sequencing was CD4+ T cells sorted from blood, taken at week 0. All receptors come from a human donor with alopecia areata.

The J gene is TRBJ2-7, the V gene TRBV7-9; 7 bases are shared with TRBD1. Germline values: CDR1 SEHNR, CDR2 FQNEAQ (reference sequence). Trimming at V came to 4 bases and at J to 2 bases, leaving 8 bases not matched to a gene. CDR3 length: 15 amino acids. Here the CDR3 reads CASSSNGQVTYEQYF. The CDR3 DNA is TGTGCCAGCAGCTCGAACGGACAGGTGACCTACGAGCAGTACTTC.

V and J are TRBV30 and TRBJ2-5; TRBD2 aligns across 10 bases. Germline loops: CDR1 GTSNPN, CDR2 SVGIG (reference sequence). The CDR3 is made up of 14 amino acids. Unmatched junction bases numbered 5, after V lost 2 bases and J lost 5 bases. CDR3 residues: CAWSLTSGVETQYF. CDR3 sequence (DNA): TGTGCCTGGAGTTTAACTAGCGGGGTGGAGACCCAGTACTTC. Drawing the rest from reference TRBV30 and TRBJ2-5, the complete variable domain is SQTIHQWPATLVQPVGSPLSLECTVEGTSNPNLYWYRQAAGRGLQLLFYSVGIGQISSEVPQNLSASRPQDRQFILSSKKLLLSDSGFYLCAWSLTSGVETQYFGPGTRLLVL.

The chain employs TRBV6-1 and TRBJ2-1; 8 positions agree with TRBD2. The V segment lost 4 bases and the J segment 8 bases; nucleotides outside the gene matches: 10. The CDR3 runs 15 residues. Germline loops: CDR1 MNHNS, CDR2 SASEGT. The CDR3 nucleotides are TGTGCCAGCAGTGTGTGGGTAGCGGGGTGGGATGAGCAGTTCTTC. Protein: CASSVWVAGWDEQFF.

This chain uses TRBV13 with TRBJ2-7, with D hard to call. The CDR3 contains 14 residues. V dropped 0 bases and J dropped 4 bases, with 10 bases sitting between them. In germline, CDR1 is PRHDT, CDR2 FYEKMQ (reference sequence). Here the CDR3 DNA reads TGTGCCAGCAGCTTAGGGAACGCAGTGTACGAGCAGTACTTC. Translated: CASSLGNAVYEQYF.

This clone has just a few counts. The V gene is TRBV6-5, the J gene TRBJ1-5, with D perhaps TRBD1 (5 bases). The germline gives CDR1 MNHEY, CDR2 SVGAGI. The CDR3 totals 14 residues. V gave up 0 bases and J gave up 2 bases, with 5 bases separating them. CDR3 bases: TGTGCCAGCAGTTACTCGACAGGCAATCAGCCCCAGCATTTT. It codes for CASSYSTGNQPQHF.

The rearrangement uses TRBV5-1 and TRBJ2-2; no definite D call. V lost 1 base and J lost 0, with 13 bases in between. The CDR3 consists of 17 residues. From germline, CDR1 is SGHRS and CDR2 YFSETQ. The CDR3 here is CASSLRGDPSNTGELFF. CDR3 nucleotides: TGCGCCAGCAGCTTGCGCGGAGACCCCTCGAACACCGGGGAGCTGTTTTTT.

This chain uses TRBV30 with TRBJ1-4; D is possibly TRBD1 (5 bases). Trimming stripped 1 base from V and 8 bases from J, with 11 bases between. The CDR3 contains 13 residues. CDR1 is GTSNPN and CDR2 is SVGIG in the germline V gene (reference sequence). CDR3 sequence reads: CAWSGGVGEKLFF. CDR3 coding DNA: TGTGCCTGGAGTGGAGGGGTTGGAGAAAAACTGTTTTTT.

This clone was seen just once. V gene TRBV30 combines with J gene TRBJ2-5; possible D gene TRBD1, 5 bases. V lost 2 bases to trimming and J lost 5 bases, with 12 bases between them. The germline V gene has CDR1 GTSNPN and CDR2 SVGIG (reference sequence). CDR3 length: 13 amino acids. As DNA, the CDR3 is TGTGCCTGGAGTTCAGGGTTGGGCGAGACCCAGTACTTC. Translating it yields CAWSSGLGETQYF.

This chain uses TRBV2 with TRBJ1-5; 8 nucleotides agree with TRBD1. The CDR3 spans 13 residues. The J segment lost 7 bases and the V segment lost 5 bases, leaving 4 bases of the junction unmatched. CDR1 is SNHLY and CDR2 is FYNNEI in the germline V gene. DNA for the CDR3: TGTGCCAGCAGTTCCGGACAGGGCCAGCCCCAGCATTTT. Its protein is CASSSGQGQPQHF.

This clone was counted between two and nine times. The germline gene is not matched at one end of the junction; a read error may be the cause. J is TRBJ2-1 and V is TRBV9, with TRBD1 as a possible D gene (6 bases). Germline CDR1 and CDR2: SGDLS and YYNGEE. CDR3 length equals 15 residues. The CDR3 DNA is TGTGCCAGCAGCGTGGACAGCCGGAGCATCAATGGGCAGTTCTTC. Protein product: CASSVDSRSINGQFF. The full variable domain, completed using reference TRBV9 and TRBJ2-1, is DSGVTQTPKHLITATGQRVTLRCSPRSGDLSVYWYQQSLDQGLQFLIQYYNGEERAKGNILERFSAQQFPDLHSELNLSSLELGDSALYFCASSVDSRSINGQFFGPGTRLTVL.

This clone is a singleton in its sample. The chain combines TRBV29-1 with TRBJ1-2, with TRBD1 as a possible D gene (6 bases). CDR1 and CDR2 from the germline V gene are SQVTM and ANQGSEA. V was cut by 6 bases and J by 4 bases, with 18 bases left in between. This CDR3 is 14 amino acids long. CDR3: CSVKAQGPGYGYTF. In DNA, the CDR3 is TGCAGCGTGAAGGCCCAGGGGCCGGGCTATGGCTACACCTTC. The full variable domain, completed using reference TRBV29-1 and TRBJ1-2, is SAVISQKPSRDICQRGTSLTIQCQVDSQVTMMFWYRQQPGQSLTLIATANQGSEATYESGFVIDKFPISRPNLTFSTLTVSNMSPEDSSIYLCSVKAQGPGYGYTFGSGTRLTVV.

The V gene is TRBV5-6, the J gene TRBJ1-6; 9 bases line up with TRBD1. V was clipped by 3 bases and J by 8 bases; unmatched bases: 3. There are 14 residues in the CDR3. Germline CDR1 SGHDT, CDR2 YYEEEE. DNA of the CDR3: TGTGCCAGCAGCTCCCGGGACAGGGATTCACCCCTCCACTTT. Residues: CASSSRDRDSPLHF. The complete variable domain, with remaining parts taken from reference TRBV5-6 and TRBJ1-6, reads DAGVTQSPTHLIKTRGQQVTLRCSPKSGHDTVSWYQQALGQGPQFIFQYYEEEERQRGNFPDRFSGHQFPNYSSELNVNALLLGDSALYLCASSSRDRDSPLHFGNGTRLTVT.

This clone was observed a few times. The gene calls are TRBV29-1 and TRBJ1-1; D uncertain. The V gene lost 2 bases and the J gene lost 5 bases, with 18 bases spanning the gap. Germline CDR1 SQVTM, CDR2 ANQGSEA. The CDR3 is 15 residues long. CDR3 nucleotides: TGCAGCGTTGAAACGGCGGAGGGTGTGGGGACTGAAGCTTTCTTT. Translated, it gives CSVETAEGVGTEAFF.

The chain joins TRBV7-2 to TRBJ2-4, with 9 bases matching TRBD1. V shed 1 base, J shed 6 bases, and the junction held 10 bases outside the gene matches. The length of the CDR3 is 17 residues. Germline assignment: CDR1 SGHTA and CDR2 FQGNSA. CDR3 protein: CASSLGGDRVVGNIQYF. The CDR3 DNA sequence: TGTGCCAGCAGCTTAGGGGGGGACAGGGTCGTGGGAAACATTCAGTACTTC. Together with reference TRBV7-2 and TRBJ2-4, the CDR3 gives the full variable domain: GAGVSQSPSNKVTEKGKDVELRCDPISGHTALYWYRQSLGQGLEFLIYFQGNSAPDKSGLPSDRFSAERTGGSVSTLTIQRTQQEDSAVYLCASSLGGDRVVGNIQYFGAGTRLSVL.

The J gene is TRBJ2-7, the V gene TRBV27; TRBD1 might be the D (7 bases). V was trimmed by 3 bases and J by 4 bases, leaving 13 bases between them. Germline V lookup: CDR1 MNHEY, CDR2 SMNVEV (reference sequence). CDR3 size: 14 residues. The CDR3 protein is CASSFQEGAYEQYF. Written as DNA, the CDR3 is TGTGCCAGCAGTTTTCAGGAGGGGGCGTACGAGCAGTACTTC.

Concerning this clone: At one end, the junction sequence differs from germline, possibly due to a read error. The gene calls are TRBV11-2 and TRBJ2-2; D is unclear. The CDR3 consists of 15 residues. The germline gives CDR1 SGHAT, CDR2 FQNNGV. Here the CDR3 reads CTSSFRATGTGELFF. Here the CDR3 DNA reads TGTACCAGCAGCTTTAGAGCGACGGGCACCGGGGAGCTGTTTTTT.

The chain couples TRBV18 to TRBJ1-2; the match to TRBD1 covers 7 bases. CDR3 size: 17 residues. CDR1 and CDR2 from the germline V gene are KGHSH and LQKENI. The junction had 11 bases not matched to a gene; V was cut back by 4 bases and J by 0 bases. The CDR3 region is CASSLRTGKITNYGYTF. The DNA for the CDR3 is TGTGCCAGCTCACTACGGACAGGCAAAATCACTAACTATGGCTACACCTTC.

The rearrangement links TRBV29-1 to TRBJ2-1; 8 nucleotides align to TRBD1. From germline, CDR1 is SQVTM and CDR2 ANQGSEA. Unmatched junction bases numbered 6, after V lost 5 bases and J lost 3 bases. The CDR3 has 14 amino acids. As DNA, the CDR3 is TGCAGCGTTACCCGGGACAGGAGCTACAATGAGCAGTTCTTC. Translating it yields CSVTRDRSYNEQFF.

The rearrangement uses TRBV30 and TRBJ2-5; 12 bases map to TRBD1. From germline, CDR1 is GTSNPN and CDR2 SVGIG (reference sequence). The CDR3 length is 18 residues. Losses at the gene ends were 0 bases for V and 11 bases for J; bases not matched to a gene: 19. The CDR3 DNA reads TGTGCCTGGAGTGTCCCCCTCCACCCGGGACAGGGGGCGGGGGAGCAGTACTTC. It yields the protein CAWSVPLHPGQGAGEQYF.

This chain joins TRBV11-2 and TRBJ2-7; the D gene is possibly TRBD1 (6 bases). The V gene's germline CDR1 is SGHAT and CDR2 FQNNGV. The V end lost 10 bases, the J end lost 0 bases, and 10 bases lay between the germline ends. This CDR3 is 12 amino acids long. CDR3 in amino acids: CATGTLSYEQYF. In nucleotides, the CDR3 is TGTGCCACCGGGACACTCTCCTACGAGCAGTACTTC.

This sequence joins TRBV30 and TRBJ2-1, with 12 bases matching TRBD2. The CDR3 length is 15 residues. Per germline, CDR1 GTSNPN and CDR2 SVGIG (reference sequence). Losses at the gene ends were 5 bases for V and 6 bases for J; bases not matched to a gene: 8. The CDR3 bases are TGTGCCTGGGTCGAGACTAGCGGGGGATTCAATGAGCAGTTCTTC. Translation gives CAWVETSGGFNEQFF. The full variable domain, rest sourced from reference TRBV30 and TRBJ2-1, is SQTIHQWPATLVQPVGSPLSLECTVEGTSNPNLYWYRQAAGRGLQLLFYSVGIGQISSEVPQNLSASRPQDRQFILSSKKLLLSDSGFYLCAWVETSGGFNEQFFGPGTRLTVL.

The V call is TRBV30, the J call TRBJ2-7; perhaps TRBD2 as D (7 bases). V lost 0 bases, J lost 1 base, and 16 bases lay in between. Germline loops: CDR1 GTSNPN, CDR2 SVGIG (reference sequence). The CDR3 totals 16 residues. Here the CDR3 DNA reads TGTGCCTGGAGTGTACCGGGCGGGGGCCGTTCCTACGAGCAGTACTTC. Translating it yields CAWSVPGGGRSYEQYF. Full variable domain (remainder filled in from reference TRBV30 and TRBJ2-7): SQTIHQWPATLVQPVGSPLSLECTVEGTSNPNLYWYRQAAGRGLQLLFYSVGIGQISSEVPQNLSASRPQDRQFILSSKKLLLSDSGFYLCAWSVPGGGRSYEQYFGPGTRLTVT.

This chain links TRBV30 with TRBJ2-5; D unclear. The CDR3 consists of 13 residues. The germline V gene encodes CDR1 GTSNPN and CDR2 SVGIG (reference sequence). Trimming took off 4 bases at V and 4 bases at J, with 13 bases between the two ends. The chain's CDR3 is CAWKWLGLETQYF. CDR3 nucleotide sequence: TGTGCCTGGAAATGGCTGGGATTAGAGACCCAGTACTTC.

The chain couples TRBV5-1 to TRBJ2-7; D possibly matches TRBD1 or TRBD2 (5 bases each). This CDR3 has 16 residues. V lost 4 bases, J lost 1 base, and 18 bases lay in between. Germline CDR1 SGHRS, CDR2 YFSETQ. The CDR3 DNA reads as TGCGCCAGCAGCCCCCTTGTGACGGGGCAGTCCTACGAGCAGTACTTC. It specifies CASSPLVTGQSYEQYF.

The genes are TRBV7-2 and TRBJ1-6, with 7 bases that match TRBD1. Germline CDR1 reads SGHTA; CDR2 reads FQGNSA. This CDR3 is built from 15 residues. The V and J ends lost 1 base and 5 bases, in that order; junction bases with no gene match: 2. CDR3 protein: CASSLGQGHNSPLHF. The CDR3 nucleotides are TGTGCCAGCAGCTTAGGACAGGGCCATAATTCACCCCTCCACTTT.

V and J are TRBV4-1 and TRBJ2-3; possible D gene TRBD1, 6 bases. The V gene's germline CDR1 is MGHRA and CDR2 YSYEKL. CDR3 size: 14 residues. V lost 3 bases, J lost 1 base, and 8 bases lay in between. The CDR3 region is CASSQTGRTDTQYF. The CDR3 DNA reads as TGCGCCAGCAGCCAGACAGGCCGCACAGATACGCAGTATTTT.

There are many counts of this clone. The chain uses TRBV7-2 and TRBJ1-5, with 11 bases aligning to TRBD1. Germline CDR1 and CDR2: SGHTA and FQGNSA. Germline trimming cut 5 bases from V and 7 bases from J; bases unmatched to any gene: 7. CDR3 size: 15 residues. The CDR3 reads CASSPWTGGSQPQHF. The CDR3 DNA sequence: TGTGCCAGCAGCCCCTGGACAGGGGGCTCCCAGCCCCAGCATTTT.

This clone was picked up one time. The chain recombines TRBV19 with TRBJ1-5; D not resolved. The V gene's germline CDR1 is LNHDA and CDR2 SQIVND (reference sequence). Trimming took off 3 bases at V and 2 bases at J, with 11 bases between the two ends. The CDR3 covers 15 residues. CDR3 residues: CASSIEGRRNQPQHF. The CDR3 DNA sequence: TGTGCCAGTAGTATTGAGGGTCGTCGCAATCAGCCCCAGCATTTT.

This clone appeared once. The chain has TRBV5-6 and TRBJ2-5, with unresolved D. The CDR3 loop spans 14 amino acids. V was shortened by 1 base and J by 2 bases, with 9 bases between the two germline ends. Germline assignment: CDR1 SGHDT and CDR2 YYEEEE. The CDR3 sequence is CASSLRTVQETQYF. Here the CDR3 DNA reads TGTGCCAGCAGCTTGAGAACGGTTCAAGAGACCCAGTACTTC.